What follows describes a single T cell receptor (beta chain). The protocol was immunoSEQ multiplex PCR, while the TCRdb copy is restricted to in-frame clones and leaves out a portion. The sample contains 45,000 to 50,000 clones, 70% to 90% of which appear only once. The length of the CDR3 is 14 residues. Trimming took off 1 base at V and 1 base at J, with 7 bases between the two ends. Germline V gives CDR1 GTSNPN, CDR2 SVGIG (reference sequence). This specimen comes from a study of PD-L1 blockade in urothelial cancer. V is TRBV30 and J is TRBJ2-2; D uncertain. The TCR was taken from a man aged 80 or over with urothelial cancer. This specimen consisted of PBMCs, obtained around atezolizumab (anti-PD-L1) treatment. CDR3 bases: TGTGCCTGGAGTGCCAACAGGAACACCGGGGAGCTGTTTTTT. This gives the protein CAWSANRNTGELFF.